Sequencing of this T cell receptor beta chain was carried out in a study of human T cells and chemical hapten exposure. Unique molecular identifiers were linked by the library to individual cDNA molecules. One entry per CDR3 protein results from TCRdb running MiXCR on the RACE reads. The data hold some 70,000 distinct CDR3 sequences, with roughly 9.8% observed a single time. V was trimmed by 5 bases and J by 0 bases, leaving 8 bases between them. The CDR3 contains 14 residues. Per germline, CDR1 SEHNR and CDR2 FQNEAQ (reference sequence). Time point of the sample: pre-sensitization, week 0. Treatment meaning: therapeutic diphenylcyclopropenone sensitization with weekly scalp DPC. This clonotype is medium-sized within its sample.

This chain connects TRBV7-9 to TRBJ1-3; no reliable D call. This sequence originates from a woman aged 50 to 65 with alopecia areata. Some clones in this sample may be carry-over from other donors' samples. The sequenced sample was whole blood, obtained in connection with sensitization to the hapten diphenylcyclopropenone (DPC). CDR3 protein: CASSAQDSGNTIYF. CDR3 nucleotides: TGTGCCAGCAGCGCGCAGGACTCTGGAAACACCATATATTTT.